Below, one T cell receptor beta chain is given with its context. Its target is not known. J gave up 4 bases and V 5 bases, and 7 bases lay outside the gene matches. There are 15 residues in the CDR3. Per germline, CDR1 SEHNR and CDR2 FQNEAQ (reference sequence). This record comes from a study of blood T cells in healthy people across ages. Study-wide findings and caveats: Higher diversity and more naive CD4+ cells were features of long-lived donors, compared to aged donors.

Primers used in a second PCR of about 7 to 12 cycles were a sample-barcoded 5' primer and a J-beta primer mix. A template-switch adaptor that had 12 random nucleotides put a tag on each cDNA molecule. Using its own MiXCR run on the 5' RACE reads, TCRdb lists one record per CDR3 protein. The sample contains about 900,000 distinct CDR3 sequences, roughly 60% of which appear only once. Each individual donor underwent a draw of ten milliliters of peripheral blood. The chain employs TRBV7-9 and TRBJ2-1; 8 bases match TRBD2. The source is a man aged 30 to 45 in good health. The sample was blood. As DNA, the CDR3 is TGTGCCAGCAGCCCTTACCGGGGGGGATACAATGAGCAGTTCTTC. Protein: CASSPYRGGYNEQFF.